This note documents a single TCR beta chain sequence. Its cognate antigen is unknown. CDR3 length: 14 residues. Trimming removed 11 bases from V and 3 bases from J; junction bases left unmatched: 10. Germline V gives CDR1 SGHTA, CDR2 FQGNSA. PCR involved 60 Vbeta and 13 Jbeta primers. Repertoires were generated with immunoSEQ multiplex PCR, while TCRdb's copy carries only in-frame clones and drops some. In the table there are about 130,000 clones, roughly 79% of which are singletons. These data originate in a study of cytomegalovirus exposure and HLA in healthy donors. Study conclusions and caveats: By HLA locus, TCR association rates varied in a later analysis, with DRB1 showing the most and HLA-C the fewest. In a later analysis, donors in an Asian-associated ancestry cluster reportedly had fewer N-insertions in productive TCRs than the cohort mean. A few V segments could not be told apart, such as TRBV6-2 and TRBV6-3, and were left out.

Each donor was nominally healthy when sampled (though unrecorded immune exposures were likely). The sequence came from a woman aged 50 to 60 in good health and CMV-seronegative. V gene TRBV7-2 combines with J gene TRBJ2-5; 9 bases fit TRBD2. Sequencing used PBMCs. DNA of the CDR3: TGTGCCGAGGCCGGGGCTAGCGGGGAAGAGACCCAGTACTTC. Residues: CAEAGASGEETQYF.